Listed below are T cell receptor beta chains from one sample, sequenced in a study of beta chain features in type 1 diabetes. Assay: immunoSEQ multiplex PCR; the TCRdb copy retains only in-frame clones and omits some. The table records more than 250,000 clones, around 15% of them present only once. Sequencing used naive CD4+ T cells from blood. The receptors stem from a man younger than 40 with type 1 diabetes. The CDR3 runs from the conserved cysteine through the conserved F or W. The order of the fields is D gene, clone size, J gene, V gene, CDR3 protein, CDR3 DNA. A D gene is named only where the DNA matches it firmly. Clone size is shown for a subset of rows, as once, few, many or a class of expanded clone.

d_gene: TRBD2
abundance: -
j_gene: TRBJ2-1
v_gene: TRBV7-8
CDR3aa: CASSFRLAGDYEQFF
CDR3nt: TGTGCCAGCAGCTTTAGACTAGCGGGAGACTATGAGCAGTTCTTC

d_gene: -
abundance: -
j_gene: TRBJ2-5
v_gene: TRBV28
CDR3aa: CASSLGRVETQYF
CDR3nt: TGTGCCAGCAGTTTAGGCAGGGTTGAGACCCAGTACTTC

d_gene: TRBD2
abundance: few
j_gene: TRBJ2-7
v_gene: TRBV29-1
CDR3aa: CSVKGLAGGDEQYF
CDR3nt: TGCAGCGTGAAGGGACTAGCGGGAGGTGACGAGCAGTACTTC

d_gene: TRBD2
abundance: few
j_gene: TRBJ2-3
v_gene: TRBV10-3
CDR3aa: CAISGGLARTDTQYF
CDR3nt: TGTGCCATCAGTGGGGGACTAGCGCGCACAGATACGCAGTATTTT

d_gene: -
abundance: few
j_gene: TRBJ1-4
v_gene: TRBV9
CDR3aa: CASSAEGSTNEKLFF
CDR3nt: TGTGCCAGCAGCGCGGAGGGATCCACTAATGAAAAACTGTTTTTT

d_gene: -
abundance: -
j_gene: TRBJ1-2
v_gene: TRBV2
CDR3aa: CASRQGGYGYTF
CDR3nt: TGTGCCAGCAGACAGGGCGGCTATGGCTACACCTTC

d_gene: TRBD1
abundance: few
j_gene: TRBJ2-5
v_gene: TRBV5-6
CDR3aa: CASSSVRGQLQETQYF
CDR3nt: TGTGCCAGCAGCTCCGTCCGGGGACAGCTACAAGAGACCCAGTACTTC

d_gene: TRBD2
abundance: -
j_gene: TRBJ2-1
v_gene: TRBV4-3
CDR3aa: CASSQGLAGRYNEQFF
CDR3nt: TGCGCCAGCAGCCAAGGACTAGCGGGACGTTACAATGAGCAGTTCTTC

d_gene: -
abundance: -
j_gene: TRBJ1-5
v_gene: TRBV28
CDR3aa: CASSLWQGYQPQHF
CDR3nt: TGTGCCAGCAGTTTGTGGCAGGGGTATCAGCCCCAGCATTTT

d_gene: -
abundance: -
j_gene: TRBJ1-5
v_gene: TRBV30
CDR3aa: CAWSRDLGSYSNQPQHF
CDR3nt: TGTGCCTGGAGTCGGGATCTAGGTTCTTATAGCAATCAGCCCCAGCATTTT

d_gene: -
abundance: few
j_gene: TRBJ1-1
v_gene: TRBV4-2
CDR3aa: CASSQDQGTTEAFF
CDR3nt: TGTGCCAGCAGCCAAGACCAGGGGACCACTGAAGCTTTCTTT

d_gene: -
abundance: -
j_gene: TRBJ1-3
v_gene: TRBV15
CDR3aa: CATSRDASSGNTIYF
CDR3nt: TGTGCCACCAGCAGAGATGCGAGCTCTGGAAACACCATATATTTT

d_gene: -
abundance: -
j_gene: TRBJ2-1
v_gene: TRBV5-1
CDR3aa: CASSLRRVNEQFF
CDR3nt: TGCGCCAGCAGCTTGAGACGGGTTAATGAGCAGTTCTTC

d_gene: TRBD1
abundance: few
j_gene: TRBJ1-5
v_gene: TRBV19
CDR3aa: CASMDRASNQPQHF
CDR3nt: TGTGCCAGTATGGACAGGGCAAGCAATCAGCCCCAGCATTTT

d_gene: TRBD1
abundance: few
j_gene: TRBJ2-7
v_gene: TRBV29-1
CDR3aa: CSVRDRGYEQYF
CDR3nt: TGCAGCGTGAGAGACAGGGGATACGAGCAGTACTTC

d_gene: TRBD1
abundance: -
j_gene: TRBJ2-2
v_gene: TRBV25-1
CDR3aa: CASVPPGQGAGELFF
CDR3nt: TGTGCCAGCGTACCCCCGGGACAGGGCGCCGGGGAGCTGTTTTTT

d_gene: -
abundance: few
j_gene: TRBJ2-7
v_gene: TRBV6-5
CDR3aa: CASSYSNRELYEQYF
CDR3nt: TGTGCCAGCAGTTACTCGAACCGGGAGCTCTACGAGCAGTACTTC

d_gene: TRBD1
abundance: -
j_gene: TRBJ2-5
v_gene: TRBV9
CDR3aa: CASSVGPNSGTGGGETQYF
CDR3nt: TGTGCCAGCAGCGTAGGCCCCAACTCTGGGACAGGGGGCGGAGAGACCCAGTACTTC

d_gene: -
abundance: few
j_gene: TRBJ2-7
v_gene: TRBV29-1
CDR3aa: CSAQSGTYEQYF
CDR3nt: TGCAGCGCCCAGTCCGGGACCTACGAGCAGTACTTC

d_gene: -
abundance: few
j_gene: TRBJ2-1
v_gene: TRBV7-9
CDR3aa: CASSLAGGNEQFF
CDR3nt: TGTGCCAGCAGCTTAGCGGGGGGCAATGAGCAGTTCTTC

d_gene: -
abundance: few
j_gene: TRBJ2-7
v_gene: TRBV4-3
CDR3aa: CASSQDLGKPTYEQYF
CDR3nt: TGCGCCAGCAGCCAAGATCTGGGCAAACCGACCTACGAGCAGTACTTC

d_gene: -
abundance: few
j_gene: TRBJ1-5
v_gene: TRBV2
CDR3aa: CASRGDTGNQPQHF
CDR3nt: TGTGCCAGCAGAGGGGATACGGGCAATCAGCCCCAGCATTTT

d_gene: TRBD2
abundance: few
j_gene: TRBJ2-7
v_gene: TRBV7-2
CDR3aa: CASSRTSGGSYEQYF
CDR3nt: TGTGCCAGCAGCCGGACTAGCGGGGGCTCCTACGAGCAGTACTTC